This is a list of T cell receptor beta chains from one sample in a study of T cells in tuberculosis. Profiling relied on immunoSEQ multiplex PCR, and the TCRdb table lists in-frame clones only, not all of them. The sample shows roughly 41,000 clones, almost 95% of them seen only once. The sample was PBMCs. Receptors originate from a donor aged 10 to 29 with latent tuberculosis or without tuberculosis infection. Some clones in this sample may be carry-over from other donors' samples. Both conserved end residues are part of each CDR3. The order of the fields is V gene, J gene, CDR3 length, D gene, clone size, CDR3 protein, CDR3 DNA. The D gene is left open where the match is weak. Not all rows give a size; the values are once, few, many and, for expanded clones, a class.

>TRBV4-1|TRBJ1-5|17|TRBD1|NA
CASSQDAQGAWGQPQHF
TGCGCCAGCAGCCAAGACGCACAGGGGGCTTGGGGGCAGCCCCAGCATTTT
>TRBV7-9|TRBJ2-3|14|TRBD2|NA
CAVTRGGRRDTQYF
TGTGCCGTGACACGGGGGGGCCGTAGAGATACGCAGTATTTT
>TRBV12-5|TRBJ1-1|12|NA|NA
CASGKTRTEAFF
TGTGCTAGTGGGAAAACGCGGACTGAAGCTTTCTTT
>TRBV7-8|TRBJ1-3|13|TRBD1|NA
CASSWGQLNTIYF
TGTGCCAGCAGCTGGGGACAGTTAAACACCATATATTTT
>TRBV5-1|TRBJ1-3|15|NA|NA
CASSPGQTSGNTIYF
TGCGCCAGCAGCCCCGGACAGACTTCTGGAAACACCATATATTTT
>TRBV6-5|TRBJ1-5|15|NA|NA
CASRLEAMGNQPQHF
TGTGCCAGCAGACTAGAAGCTATGGGCAATCAGCCCCAGCATTTT
>TRBV30|TRBJ1-2|12|NA|NA
CAWSDRNYGYTF
TGTGCCTGGAGTGACAGGAACTATGGCTACACCTTC
>TRBV25-1|TRBJ1-6|15|NA|NA
CASSELGLTNSPLHF
TGTGCCAGCAGTGAACTGGGACTGACAAATTCACCCCTCCACTTT
>TRBV27|TRBJ1-1|13|NA|NA
CASSLHKNTEAFF
TGTGCCAGCAGCCTCCACAAGAACACTGAAGCTTTCTTT
>TRBV7-9|TRBJ1-6|15|TRBD1|NA
CASSLSTGGISPLHF
TGTGCCAGCAGCTTATCCACAGGGGGCATTTCACCCCTCCACTTT
>TRBV5-4|TRBJ2-3|15|NA|NA
CASSLGLGPTDTQYF
TGTGCCAGTAGCTTGGGGCTAGGCCCAACAGATACGCAGTATTTT
>TRBV11-3|TRBJ2-2|12|NA|NA
CASSPAGGELFF
TGTGCCAGCAGCCCAGCCGGGGGGGAGCTGTTTTTT
>TRBV4-2|TRBJ1-5|17|TRBD1|NA
CASSQARQGAHGQPQHF
TGTGCCAGCAGCCAGGCGCGACAGGGGGCGCATGGTCAGCCCCAGCATTTT
>TRBV4-1|TRBJ2-2|17|NA|NA
CASSQDRDLRGTGELFF
TGCGCCAGCAGCCAAGATAGGGACTTGAGGGGCACCGGGGAGCTGTTTTTT
>TRBV4-3|TRBJ1-2|15|TRBD1|once
CASSQRQGANYGYTF
TGCGCCAGCAGCCAACGACAGGGTGCTAACTATGGCTACACCTTC
>TRBV6-4|TRBJ1-4|13|TRBD1|NA
CASSKGTAEKLFF
TGTGCCAGCAGCAAAGGGACAGCTGAAAAACTGTTTTTT
>TRBV7-8|TRBJ1-6|15|NA|NA
CASSLGGRNNSPLHF
TGTGCCAGCAGCTTAGGAGGGCGGAATAATTCACCCCTCCACTTT
>TRBV11-2|TRBJ2-3|15|NA|NA
CASSLDVVLTDTQYF
TGTGCCAGCAGCTTAGATGTCGTACTCACAGATACGCAGTATTTT
>TRBV6-5|TRBJ2-3|14|NA|NA
CASSYSGAPDTQYF
TGTGCCAGCAGTTACTCGGGGGCCCCAGATACGCAGTATTTT
>TRBV5-6|TRBJ1-2|14|TRBD1|NA
CASSFRQGTRGYTF
TGTGCCAGCAGTTTTCGACAGGGGACTCGCGGCTACACCTTC
>TRBV4-2|TRBJ2-3|14|TRBD1|NA
CASSQTGDIDTQYF
TGTGCCAGCAGCCAAACAGGGGATATAGATACGCAGTATTTT
>TRBV29-1|TRBJ2-7|14|TRBD1|NA
CSVKKDRGSYEQYF
TGCAGCGTTAAAAAGGACAGGGGGTCCTACGAGCAGTACTTC
>TRBV5-8|TRBJ2-7|14|NA|NA
CASSSGILAGEQYF
TGTGCCAGCAGCTCCGGGATACTAGCAGGCGAGCAGTACTTC
>TRBV6-5|TRBJ1-5|15|NA|once
CASSYSGGDNQPQHF
TGTGCCAGCAGTTACTCCGGGGGTGACAATCAGCCCCAGCATTTT
>TRBV10-3|TRBJ1-5|16|NA|NA
CAISEGQLGSNQPQHF
TGTGCCATCAGTGAGGGGCAGCTTGGAAGCAATCAGCCCCAGCATTTT
>TRBV7-9|TRBJ1-5|13|NA|NA
CASSFRGNQPQHF
TGTGCCAGCAGCTTTAGAGGCAATCAGCCCCAGCATTTT
>TRBV29-1|TRBJ2-3|15|TRBD1|NA
CSVEDRRGFTDTQYF
TGCAGCGTTGAAGATCGCAGGGGGTTCACAGATACGCAGTATTTT
>TRBV4-1|TRBJ1-2|15|NA|NA
CASSPPRDTGYGYTF
TGCGCCAGCAGCCCCCCCCGGGACACCGGCTATGGCTACACCTTC
>TRBV9|TRBJ1-1|18|NA|NA
CASSPVGTPLKTNTEAFF
TGTGCCAGCAGCCCCGTCGGGACTCCACTAAAAACGAACACTGAAGCTTTCTTT
>TRBV5-6|TRBJ2-2|15|NA|NA
CASSLVYGNTGELFF
TGTGCCAGCAGCTTGGTATACGGGAACACCGGGGAGCTGTTTTTT
>TRBV19|TRBJ2-7|13|TRBD1|NA
CASSINRGNEQYF
TGTGCCAGTAGTATCAACAGGGGGAACGAGCAGTACTTC
>TRBV11-2|TRBJ1-6|14|NA|NA
CASSQTSGTSPLHF
TGTGCCAGCAGCCAAACCTCGGGTACGTCACCCCTCCACTTT